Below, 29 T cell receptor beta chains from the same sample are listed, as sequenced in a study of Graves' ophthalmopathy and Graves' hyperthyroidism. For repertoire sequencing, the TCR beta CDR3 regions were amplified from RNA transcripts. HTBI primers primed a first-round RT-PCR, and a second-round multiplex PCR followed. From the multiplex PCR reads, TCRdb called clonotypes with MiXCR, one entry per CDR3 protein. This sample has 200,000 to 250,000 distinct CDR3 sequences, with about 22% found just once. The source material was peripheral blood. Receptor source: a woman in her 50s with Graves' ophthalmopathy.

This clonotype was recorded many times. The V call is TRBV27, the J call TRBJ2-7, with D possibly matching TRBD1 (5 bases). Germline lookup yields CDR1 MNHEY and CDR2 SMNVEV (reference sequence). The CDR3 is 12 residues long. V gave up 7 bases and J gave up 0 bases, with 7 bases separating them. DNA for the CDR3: TGTGCCAGCACCGACAGCTCCTACGAGCAGTACTTC. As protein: CASTDSSYEQYF.

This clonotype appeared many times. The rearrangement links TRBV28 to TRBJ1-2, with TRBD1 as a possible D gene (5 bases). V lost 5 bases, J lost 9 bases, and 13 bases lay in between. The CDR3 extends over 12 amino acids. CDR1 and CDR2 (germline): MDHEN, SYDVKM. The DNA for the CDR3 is TGTGCCAGCAGTAGGGACGCCGTCAGCTACACCTTC. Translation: CASSRDAVSYTF.

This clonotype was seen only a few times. The DNA for the CDR3 is TGCGCCAGCAGCTCTCGACTAGCGGGACATCAAGAGACCCAGTACTTC. This sequence encodes CASSSRLAGHQETQYF. The chain links TRBV5-1 to TRBJ2-5; 11 bases are a match to TRBD2. After removal of 3 bases from V and 2 bases from J, the junction contained 6 bases not matched to a gene. CDR1 and CDR2 from the germline V gene are SGHRS and YFSETQ. The CDR3 contains 16 residues.

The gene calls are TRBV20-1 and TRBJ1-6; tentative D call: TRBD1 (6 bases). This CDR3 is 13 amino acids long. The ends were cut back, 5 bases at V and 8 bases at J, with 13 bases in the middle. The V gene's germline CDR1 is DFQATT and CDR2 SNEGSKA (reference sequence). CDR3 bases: TGCAGTGCTCAGGGGAGGTCGTATTCACCCCTCCACTTT. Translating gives CSAQGRSYSPLHF.

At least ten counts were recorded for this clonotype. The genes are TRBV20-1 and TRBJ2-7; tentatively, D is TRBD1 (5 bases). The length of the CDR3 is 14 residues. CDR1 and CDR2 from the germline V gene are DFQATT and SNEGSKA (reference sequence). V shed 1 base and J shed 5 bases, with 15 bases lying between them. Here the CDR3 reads CSARGTRVINEQYF. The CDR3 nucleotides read TGCAGTGCTAGAGGCACCAGGGTAATCAACGAGCAGTACTTC.

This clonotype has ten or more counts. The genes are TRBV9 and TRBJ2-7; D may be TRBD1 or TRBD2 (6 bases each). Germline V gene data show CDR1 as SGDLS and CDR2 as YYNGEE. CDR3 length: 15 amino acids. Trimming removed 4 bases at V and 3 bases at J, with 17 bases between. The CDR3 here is CASSNGGGPFYEQYF. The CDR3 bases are TGTGCCAGCAGCAATGGAGGGGGACCCTTCTACGAGCAGTACTTC.

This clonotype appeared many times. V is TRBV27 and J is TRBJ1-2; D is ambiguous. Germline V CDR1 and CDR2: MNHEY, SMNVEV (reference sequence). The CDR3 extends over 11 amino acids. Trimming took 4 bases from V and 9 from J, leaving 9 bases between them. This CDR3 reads CASSSGASYTF. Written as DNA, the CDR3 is TGTGCCAGCAGTTCGGGAGCTAGCTACACCTTC.

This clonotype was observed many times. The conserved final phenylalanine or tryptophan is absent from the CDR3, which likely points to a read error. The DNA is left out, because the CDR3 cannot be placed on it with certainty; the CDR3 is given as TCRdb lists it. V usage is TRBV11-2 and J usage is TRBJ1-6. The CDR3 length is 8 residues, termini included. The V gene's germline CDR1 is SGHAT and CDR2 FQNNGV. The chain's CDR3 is CASSLVGG.

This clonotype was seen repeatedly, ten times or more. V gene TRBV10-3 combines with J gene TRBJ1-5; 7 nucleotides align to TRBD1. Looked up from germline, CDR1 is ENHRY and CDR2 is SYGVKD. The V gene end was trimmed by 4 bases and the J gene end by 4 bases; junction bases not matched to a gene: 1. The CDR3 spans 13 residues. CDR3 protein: CAISGDSNQPQHF. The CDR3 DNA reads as TGTGCCATCAGTGGGGACAGTAATCAGCCCCAGCATTTT.

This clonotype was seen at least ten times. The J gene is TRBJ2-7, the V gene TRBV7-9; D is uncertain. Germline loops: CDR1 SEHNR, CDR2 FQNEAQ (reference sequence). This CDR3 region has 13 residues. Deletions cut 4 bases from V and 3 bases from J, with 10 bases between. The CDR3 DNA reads TGTGCCAGCAGCTCGAGGAGCAGCTACGAGCAGTACTTC. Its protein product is CASSSRSSYEQYF.

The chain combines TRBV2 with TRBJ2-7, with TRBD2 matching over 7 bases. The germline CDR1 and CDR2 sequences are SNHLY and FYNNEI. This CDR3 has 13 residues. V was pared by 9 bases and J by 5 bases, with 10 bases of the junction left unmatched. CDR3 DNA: TGTGCCAGTCGAGTAGGACTAGTGGACGAGCAGTACTTC. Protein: CASRVGLVDEQYF.

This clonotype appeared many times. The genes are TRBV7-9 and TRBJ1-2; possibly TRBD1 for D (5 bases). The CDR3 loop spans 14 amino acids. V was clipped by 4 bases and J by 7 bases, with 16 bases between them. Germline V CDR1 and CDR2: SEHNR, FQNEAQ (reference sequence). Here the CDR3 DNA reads TGTGCCAGCAGCTCCGGGGGGGAGGTTTCTGGCTACACCTTC. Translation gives CASSSGGEVSGYTF. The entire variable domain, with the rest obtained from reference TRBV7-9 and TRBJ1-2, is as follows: DTGVSQNPRHKITKRGQNVTFRCDPISEHNRLYWYRQTLGQGPEFLTYFQNEAQLEKSRLLSDRFSAERPKGSFSTLEIQRTEQGDSAMYLCASSSGGEVSGYTFGSGTRLTVV.

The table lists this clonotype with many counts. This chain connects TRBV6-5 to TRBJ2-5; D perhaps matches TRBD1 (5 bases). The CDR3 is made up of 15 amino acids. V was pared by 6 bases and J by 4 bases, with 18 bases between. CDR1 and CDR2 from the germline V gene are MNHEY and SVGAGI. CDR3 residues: CASSRKGVRVETQYF. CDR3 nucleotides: TGTGCCAGCAGCCGAAAAGGGGTCAGGGTAGAGACCCAGTACTTC.

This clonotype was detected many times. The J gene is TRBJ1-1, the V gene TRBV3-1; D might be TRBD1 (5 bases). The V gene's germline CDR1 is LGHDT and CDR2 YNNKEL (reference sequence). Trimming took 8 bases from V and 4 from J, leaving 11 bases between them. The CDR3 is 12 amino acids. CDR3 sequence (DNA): TGTGCCAGCCGGATGGGGGGCACTGAAGCTTTCTTT. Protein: CASRMGGTEAFF.

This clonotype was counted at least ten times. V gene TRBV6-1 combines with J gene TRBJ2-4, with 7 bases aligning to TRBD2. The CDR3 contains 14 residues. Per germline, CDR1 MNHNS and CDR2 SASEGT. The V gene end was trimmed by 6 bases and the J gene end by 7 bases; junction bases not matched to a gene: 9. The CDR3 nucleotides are TGTGCCAGCAGCACCCCGTTGGGGGGGAACATTCAGTACTTC. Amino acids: CASSTPLGGNIQYF.

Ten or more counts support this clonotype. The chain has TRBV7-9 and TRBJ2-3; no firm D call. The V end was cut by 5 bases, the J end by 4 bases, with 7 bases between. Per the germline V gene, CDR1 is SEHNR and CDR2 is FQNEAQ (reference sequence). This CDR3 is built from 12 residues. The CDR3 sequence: CASSQVADTQYF. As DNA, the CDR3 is TGTGCCAGCAGCCAGGTAGCAGATACGCAGTATTTT. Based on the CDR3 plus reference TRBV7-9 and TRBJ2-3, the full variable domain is DTGVSQNPRHKITKRGQNVTFRCDPISEHNRLYWYRQTLGQGPEFLTYFQNEAQLEKSRLLSDRFSAERPKGSFSTLEIQRTEQGDSAMYLCASSQVADTQYFGPGTRLTVL.

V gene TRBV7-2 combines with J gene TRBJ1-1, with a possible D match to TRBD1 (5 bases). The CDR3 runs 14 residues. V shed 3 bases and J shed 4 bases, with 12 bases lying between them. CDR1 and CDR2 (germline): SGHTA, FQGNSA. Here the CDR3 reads CASSFLRDPTEAFF. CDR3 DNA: TGTGCCAGCAGCTTTCTTAGGGACCCCACTGAAGCTTTCTTT.

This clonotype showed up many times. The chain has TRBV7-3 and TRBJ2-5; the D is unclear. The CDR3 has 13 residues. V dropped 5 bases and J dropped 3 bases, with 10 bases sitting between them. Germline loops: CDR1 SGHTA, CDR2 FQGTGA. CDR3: CASSPHGEETQYF. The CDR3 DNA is TGTGCCAGCAGCCCCCATGGAGAAGAGACCCAGTACTTC.

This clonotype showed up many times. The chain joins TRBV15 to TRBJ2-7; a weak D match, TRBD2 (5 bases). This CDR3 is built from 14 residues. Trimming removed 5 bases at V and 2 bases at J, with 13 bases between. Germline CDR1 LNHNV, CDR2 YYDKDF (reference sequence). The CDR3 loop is CATSVSGLTYEQYF. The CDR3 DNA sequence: TGTGCCACCAGCGTCAGCGGCTTAACCTACGAGCAGTACTTC.

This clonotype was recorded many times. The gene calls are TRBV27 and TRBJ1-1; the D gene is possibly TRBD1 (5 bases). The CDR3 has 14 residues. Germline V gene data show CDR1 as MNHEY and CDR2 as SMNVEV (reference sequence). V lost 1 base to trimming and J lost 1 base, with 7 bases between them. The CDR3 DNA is TGTGCCAGCAGTTTATGGGGCAAGAACACTGAAGCTTTCTTT. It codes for CASSLWGKNTEAFF.

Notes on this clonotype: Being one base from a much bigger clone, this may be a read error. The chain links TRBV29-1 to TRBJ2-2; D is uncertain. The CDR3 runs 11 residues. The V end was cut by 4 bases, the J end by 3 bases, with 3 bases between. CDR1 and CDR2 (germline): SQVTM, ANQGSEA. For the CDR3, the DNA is TGCAGCGTTGGGGACACCGGGGAGCTGTTTTTT. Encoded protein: CSVGDTGELFF.

In DNA form, the CDR3 reads TGTGCCAGCAGTATCTTGCTAGGTACCCAGTACTTC. It is translated as CASSILLGTQYF. The rearrangement uses TRBV2 and TRBJ2-5; no clear D gene. Trimming took off 5 bases at V and 8 bases at J, with 12 bases between the two ends. CDR1 is SNHLY and CDR2 is FYNNEI in the germline V gene. This CDR3 has 12 residues.

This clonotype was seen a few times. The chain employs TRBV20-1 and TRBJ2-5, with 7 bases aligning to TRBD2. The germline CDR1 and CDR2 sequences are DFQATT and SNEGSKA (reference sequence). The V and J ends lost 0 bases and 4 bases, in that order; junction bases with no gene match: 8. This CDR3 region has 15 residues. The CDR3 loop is CSARDRGRVGETQYF. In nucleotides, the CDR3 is TGCAGTGCTAGAGATCGAGGGAGGGTCGGAGAGACCCAGTACTTC.

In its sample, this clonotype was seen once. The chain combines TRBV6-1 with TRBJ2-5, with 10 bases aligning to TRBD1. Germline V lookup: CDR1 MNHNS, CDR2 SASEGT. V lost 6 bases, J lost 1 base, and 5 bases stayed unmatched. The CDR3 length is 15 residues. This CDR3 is CASRRTGGVQETQYF. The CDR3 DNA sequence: TGTGCCAGCAGAAGGACAGGGGGAGTCCAAGAGACCCAGTACTTC.

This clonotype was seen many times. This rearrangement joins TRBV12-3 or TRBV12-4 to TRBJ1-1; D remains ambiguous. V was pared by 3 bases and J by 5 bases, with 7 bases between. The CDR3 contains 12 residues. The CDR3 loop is CASSFVPTEAFF. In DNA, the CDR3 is TGTGCCAGCAGTTTCGTACCGACTGAAGCTTTCTTT.

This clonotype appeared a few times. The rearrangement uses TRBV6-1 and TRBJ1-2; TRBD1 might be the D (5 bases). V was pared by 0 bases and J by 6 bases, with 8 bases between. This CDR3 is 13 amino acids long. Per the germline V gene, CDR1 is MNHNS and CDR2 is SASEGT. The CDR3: CASSEAWGNGYTF. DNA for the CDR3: TGTGCCAGCAGTGAAGCGTGGGGGAATGGCTACACCTTC.

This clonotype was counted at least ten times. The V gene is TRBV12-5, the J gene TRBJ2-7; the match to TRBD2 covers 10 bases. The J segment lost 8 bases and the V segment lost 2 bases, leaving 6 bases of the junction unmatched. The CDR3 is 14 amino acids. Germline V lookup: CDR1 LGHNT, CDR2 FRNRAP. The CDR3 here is CASGLSSGRPKQYF. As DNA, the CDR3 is TGTGCTAGTGGTTTGTCTAGCGGGAGACCCAAGCAGTACTTC. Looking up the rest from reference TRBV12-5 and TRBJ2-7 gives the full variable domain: DARVTQTPRHKVTEMGQEVTMRCQPILGHNTVFWYRQTMMQGLELLAYFRNRAPLDDSGMPKDRFSAEMPDATLATLKIQPSEPRDSAVYFCASGLSSGRPKQYFGPGTRLTVT.

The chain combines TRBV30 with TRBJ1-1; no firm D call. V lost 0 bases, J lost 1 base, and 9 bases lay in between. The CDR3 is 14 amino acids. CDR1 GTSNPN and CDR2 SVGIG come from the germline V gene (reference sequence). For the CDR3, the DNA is TGTGCCTGGAGTGTAGGAGAGGGGAACACTGAAGCTTTCTTT. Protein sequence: CAWSVGEGNTEAFF.

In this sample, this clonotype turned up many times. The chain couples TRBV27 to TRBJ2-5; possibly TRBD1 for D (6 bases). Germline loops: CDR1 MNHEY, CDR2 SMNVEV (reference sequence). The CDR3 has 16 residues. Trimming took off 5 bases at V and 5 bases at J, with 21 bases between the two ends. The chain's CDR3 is CASSPYTFTGWETQYF. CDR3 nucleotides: TGTGCCAGCAGTCCCTATACATTCACAGGGTGGGAGACCCAGTACTTC.